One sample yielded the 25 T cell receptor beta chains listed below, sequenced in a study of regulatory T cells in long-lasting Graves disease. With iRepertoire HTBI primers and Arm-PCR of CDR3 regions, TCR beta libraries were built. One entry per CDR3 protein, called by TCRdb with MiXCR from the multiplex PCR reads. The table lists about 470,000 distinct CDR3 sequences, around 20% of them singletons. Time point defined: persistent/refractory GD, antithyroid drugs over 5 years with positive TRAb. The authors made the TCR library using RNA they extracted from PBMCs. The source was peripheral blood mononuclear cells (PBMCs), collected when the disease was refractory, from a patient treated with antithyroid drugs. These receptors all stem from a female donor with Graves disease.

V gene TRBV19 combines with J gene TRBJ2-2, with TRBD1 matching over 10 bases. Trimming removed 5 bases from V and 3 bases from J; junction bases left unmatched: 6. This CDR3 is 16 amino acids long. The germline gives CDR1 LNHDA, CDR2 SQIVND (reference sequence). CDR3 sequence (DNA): TGTGCCAGTAGTGAGTCGACAGGGGGCTACACCGGGGAGCTGTTTTTT. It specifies CASSESTGGYTGELFF.

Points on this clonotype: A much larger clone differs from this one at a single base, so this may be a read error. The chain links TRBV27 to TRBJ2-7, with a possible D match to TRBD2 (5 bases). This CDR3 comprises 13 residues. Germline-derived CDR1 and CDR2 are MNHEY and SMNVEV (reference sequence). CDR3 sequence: CASSLSGNYERYF. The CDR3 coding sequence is TGTGCCAGCAGTTTGAGCGGAAACTACGAGCGGTACTTC.

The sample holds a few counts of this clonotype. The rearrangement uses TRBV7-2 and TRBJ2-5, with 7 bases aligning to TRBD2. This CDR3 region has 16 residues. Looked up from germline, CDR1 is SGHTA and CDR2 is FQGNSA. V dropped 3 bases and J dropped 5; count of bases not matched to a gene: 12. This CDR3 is CASSFPLAELDETQYF. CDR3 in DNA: TGTGCCAGCAGCTTCCCGCTAGCGGAATTGGACGAGACCCAGTACTTC.

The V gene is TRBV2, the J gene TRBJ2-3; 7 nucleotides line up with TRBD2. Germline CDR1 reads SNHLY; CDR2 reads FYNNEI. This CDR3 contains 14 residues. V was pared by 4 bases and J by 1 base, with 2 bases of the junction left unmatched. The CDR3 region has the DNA TGTGCCAGCAGTGGGCTAGCGGGCACAGATACGCAGTATTTT. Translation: CASSGLAGTDTQYF.

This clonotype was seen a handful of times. CDR3 in amino acids: CASSYKPRGGGELFF. The CDR3 coding sequence is TGTGCCAGCAGTTACAAGCCCAGGGGTGGCGGGGAGCTGTTTTTT. The V gene is TRBV6-5, the J gene TRBJ2-2; TRBD1 is a possible D gene (6 bases). Trimming stripped 2 bases from V and 7 bases from J, with 14 bases between. Germline loops: CDR1 MNHEY, CDR2 SVGAGI. The CDR3 length is 15 residues.

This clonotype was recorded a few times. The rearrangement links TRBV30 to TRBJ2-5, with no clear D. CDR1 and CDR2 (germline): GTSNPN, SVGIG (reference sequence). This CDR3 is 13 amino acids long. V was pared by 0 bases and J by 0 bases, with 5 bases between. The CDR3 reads CAWSVEYQETQYF. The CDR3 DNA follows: TGTGCCTGGAGTGTAGAATACCAAGAGACCCAGTACTTC. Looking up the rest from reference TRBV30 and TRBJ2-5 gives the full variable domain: SQTIHQWPATLVQPVGSPLSLECTVEGTSNPNLYWYRQAAGRGLQLLFYSVGIGQISSEVPQNLSASRPQDRQFILSSKKLLLSDSGFYLCAWSVEYQETQYFGPGTRLLVL.

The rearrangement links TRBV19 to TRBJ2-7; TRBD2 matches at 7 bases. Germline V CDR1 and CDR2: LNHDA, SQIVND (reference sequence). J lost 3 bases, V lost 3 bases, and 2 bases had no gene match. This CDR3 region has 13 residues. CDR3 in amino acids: CASSMGGDYEQYF. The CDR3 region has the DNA TGTGCCAGTAGTATGGGGGGGGACTACGAGCAGTACTTC.

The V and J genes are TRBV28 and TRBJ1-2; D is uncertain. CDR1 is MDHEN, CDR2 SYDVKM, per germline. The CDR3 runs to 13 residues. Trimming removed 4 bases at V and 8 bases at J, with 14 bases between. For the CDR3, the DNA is TGTGCCAGCAGTTCAACGGGGTGGAAAGGCTACACCTTC. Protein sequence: CASSSTGWKGYTF.

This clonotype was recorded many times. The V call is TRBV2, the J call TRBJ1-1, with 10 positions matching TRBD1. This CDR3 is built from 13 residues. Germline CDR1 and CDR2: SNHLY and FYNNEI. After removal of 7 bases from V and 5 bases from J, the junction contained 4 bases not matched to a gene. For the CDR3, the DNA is TGTGCCAGCACCCCGGACAGGGGGACTGAAGCTTTCTTT. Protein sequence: CASTPDRGTEAFF.

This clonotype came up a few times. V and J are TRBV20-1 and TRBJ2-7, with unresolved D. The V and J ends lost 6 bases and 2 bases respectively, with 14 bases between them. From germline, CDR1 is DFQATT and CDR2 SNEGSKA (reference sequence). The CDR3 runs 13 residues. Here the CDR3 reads CSAPRSETYEQYF. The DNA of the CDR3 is TGCAGTGCCCCAAGGTCGGAGACCTACGAGCAGTACTTC.

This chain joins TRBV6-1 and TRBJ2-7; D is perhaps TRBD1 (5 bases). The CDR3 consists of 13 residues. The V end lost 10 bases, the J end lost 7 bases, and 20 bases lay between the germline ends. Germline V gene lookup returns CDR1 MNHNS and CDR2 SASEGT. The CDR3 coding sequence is TGTGCCACCCAGGGCCTAGGAGTCGGGGAGCAGTACTTC. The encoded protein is CATQGLGVGEQYF.

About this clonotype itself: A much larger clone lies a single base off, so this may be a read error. CDR3 coding DNA: TGTGCCAGCAGTAAAAACGGACTAATACTCAATCAGCCCCAGCATTTT. Translated: CASSKNGLILNQPQHF. The rearrangement joins TRBV12-3 or TRBV12-4 to TRBJ1-5; no firm D call. The CDR3 extends over 16 amino acids. Trimming took 5 bases from V and 3 from J, leaving 17 bases between them.

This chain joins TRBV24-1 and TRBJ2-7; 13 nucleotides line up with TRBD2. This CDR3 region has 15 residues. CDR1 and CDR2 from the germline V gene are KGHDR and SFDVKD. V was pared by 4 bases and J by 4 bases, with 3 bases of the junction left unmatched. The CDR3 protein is CATSDPTSGRYEQYF. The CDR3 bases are TGTGCCACCAGTGACCCGACTAGCGGGAGGTACGAGCAGTACTTC.

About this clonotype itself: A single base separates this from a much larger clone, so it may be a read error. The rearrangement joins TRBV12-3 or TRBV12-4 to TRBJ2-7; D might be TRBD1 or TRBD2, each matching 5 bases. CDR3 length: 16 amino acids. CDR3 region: CASSQEFRGPGWEQCF. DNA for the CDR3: TGTGCCAGCAGTCAAGAGTTTAGAGGGCCAGGGTGGGAGCAGTGCTTC.

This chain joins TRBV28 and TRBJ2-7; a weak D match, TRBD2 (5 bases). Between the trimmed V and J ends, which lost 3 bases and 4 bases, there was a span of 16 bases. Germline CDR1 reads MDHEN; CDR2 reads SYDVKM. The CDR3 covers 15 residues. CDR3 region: CASSFLRLAFYEQYF. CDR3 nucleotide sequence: TGTGCCAGCAGTTTCCTCCGGCTAGCATTTTACGAGCAGTACTTC.

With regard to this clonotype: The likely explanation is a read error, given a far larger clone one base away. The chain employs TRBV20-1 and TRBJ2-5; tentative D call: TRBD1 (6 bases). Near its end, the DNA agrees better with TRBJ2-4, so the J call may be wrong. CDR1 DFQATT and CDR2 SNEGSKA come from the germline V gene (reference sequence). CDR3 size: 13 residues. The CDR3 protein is CSARGQAVNIQYF. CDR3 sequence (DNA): TGCAGTGCTAGGGGACAAGCGGTAAACATTCAGTACTTC.

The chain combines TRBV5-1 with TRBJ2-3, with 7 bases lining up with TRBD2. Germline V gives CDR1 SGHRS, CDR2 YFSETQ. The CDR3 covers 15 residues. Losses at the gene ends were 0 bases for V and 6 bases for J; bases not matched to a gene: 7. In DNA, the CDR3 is TGCGCCAGCAGCTTGGCCCGAGCGGGAATGGATACGCAGTATTTT. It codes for CASSLARAGMDTQYF.

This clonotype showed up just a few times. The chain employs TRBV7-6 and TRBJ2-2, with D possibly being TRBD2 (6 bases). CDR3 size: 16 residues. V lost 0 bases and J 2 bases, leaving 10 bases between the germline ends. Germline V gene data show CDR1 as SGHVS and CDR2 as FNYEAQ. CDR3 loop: CASSLAAGANTGELFF. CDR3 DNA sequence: TGTGCCAGCAGCTTAGCAGCGGGTGCAAACACCGGGGAGCTGTTTTTT.

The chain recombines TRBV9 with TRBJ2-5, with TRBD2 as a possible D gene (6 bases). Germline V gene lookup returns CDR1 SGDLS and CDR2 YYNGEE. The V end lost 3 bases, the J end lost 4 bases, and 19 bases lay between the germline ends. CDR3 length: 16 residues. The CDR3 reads CASSAGLAGGLETQYF. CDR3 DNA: TGTGCCAGCAGCGCAGGACTCGCCGGAGGGTTAGAGACCCAGTACTTC.

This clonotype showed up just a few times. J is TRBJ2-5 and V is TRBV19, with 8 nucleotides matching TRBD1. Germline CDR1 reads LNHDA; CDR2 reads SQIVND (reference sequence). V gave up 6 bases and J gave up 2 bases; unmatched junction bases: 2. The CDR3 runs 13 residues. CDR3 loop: CASRDRAQETQYF. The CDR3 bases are TGTGCCAGTAGGGACAGGGCTCAAGAGACCCAGTACTTC.

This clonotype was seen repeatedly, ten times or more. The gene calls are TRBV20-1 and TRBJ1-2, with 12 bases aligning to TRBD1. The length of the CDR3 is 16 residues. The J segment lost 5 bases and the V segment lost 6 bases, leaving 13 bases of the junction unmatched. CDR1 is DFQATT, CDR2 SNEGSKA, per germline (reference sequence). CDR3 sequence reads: CSARERDRGHEYGYTF. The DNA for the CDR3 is TGCAGTGCCCGCGAACGGGACAGGGGGCATGAGTATGGCTACACCTTC.

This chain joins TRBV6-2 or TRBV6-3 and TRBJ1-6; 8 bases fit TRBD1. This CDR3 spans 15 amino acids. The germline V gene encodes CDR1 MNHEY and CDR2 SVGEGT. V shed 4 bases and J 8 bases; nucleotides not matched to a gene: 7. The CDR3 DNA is TGTGCCAGCAGTTCGAGGACAGGGCTGTATTCACCCCTCCACTTT. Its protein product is CASSSRTGLYSPLHF.

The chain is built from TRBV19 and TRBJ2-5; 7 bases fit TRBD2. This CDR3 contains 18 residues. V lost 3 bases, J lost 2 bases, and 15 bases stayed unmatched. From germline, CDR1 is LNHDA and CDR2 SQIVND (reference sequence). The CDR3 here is CASSMRGMGLIHQETQYF. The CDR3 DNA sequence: TGTGCCAGTAGTATGAGAGGAATGGGACTAATACATCAAGAGACCCAGTACTTC.

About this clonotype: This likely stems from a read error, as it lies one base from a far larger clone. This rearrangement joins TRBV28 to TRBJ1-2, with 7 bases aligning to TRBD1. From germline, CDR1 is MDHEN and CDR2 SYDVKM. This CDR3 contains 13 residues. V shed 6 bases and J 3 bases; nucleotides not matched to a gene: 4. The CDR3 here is CASSDGTDYGYTF. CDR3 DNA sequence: TGTGCCAGCAGCGATGGGACAGACTATGGCTACACCTTC.

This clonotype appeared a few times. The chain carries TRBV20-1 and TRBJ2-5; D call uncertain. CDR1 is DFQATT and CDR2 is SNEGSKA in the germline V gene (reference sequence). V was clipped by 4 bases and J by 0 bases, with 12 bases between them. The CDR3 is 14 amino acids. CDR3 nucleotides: TGCAGTGCTACTGACAAGATTAACCAAGAGACCCAGTACTTC. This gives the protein CSATDKINQETQYF.